The source of this T cell receptor (beta chain) is a study of cytomegalovirus exposure and HLA in healthy donors. Germline V gives CDR1 MNHEY, CDR2 SMNVEV (reference sequence). The CDR3 runs 15 residues. J lost 2 bases, V lost 4 bases, and 5 bases had no gene match. Nominally healthy donors were sampled, though unrecorded immune exposures were likely. Comments on this clone: Its antigen is undetermined.

It was with 60 Vbeta and 13 Jbeta primers that the PCR ran. Repertoires were generated with immunoSEQ multiplex PCR, while TCRdb's copy carries only in-frame clones and drops some. Altogether some 100,000 clones are present, 75% to 85% being singletons, with the ten largest covering 1.2%. Overall study results and limits: Per a later analysis, HLA-associated TCR beta chains showed more clonal expansion than other, equally common TCR beta chains.

V usage is TRBV27 and J usage is TRBJ2-1, with 7 bases identical to TRBD2. The clonotype was recovered from a woman under 30 in good health and CMV-seronegative. The sample consisted of PBMCs. As DNA, the CDR3 is TGTGCCAGCAGTTCCGGACGGGAGGCCTACAATGAGCAGTTCTTC. Its protein product is CASSSGREAYNEQFF.